Listed here are 18 T cell receptor beta chains from one sample, sequenced in a study of cytomegalovirus exposure and HLA in healthy donors (dated by TCRdb to the late 2010s). The library was built by means of the immunoSEQ multiplex PCR assay. A mixture of 60 forward primers for TCR Vbeta segments and 13 reverse primers for TCR Jbeta segments was used in the multiplex PCR. TCRdb mirrors the immuneACCESS table, restricted to in-frame sequences. Some clones are absent from its copies; in checked studies, under half trace to an unresolved V gene, and the reason for the others is unknown. The table for this sample lists 200,000 to 250,000 clones; about 70% of them were counted only once. 1.5% to 2% of the sample rests with the top ten. The sample taken for sequencing was PBMCs. These receptors all stem from a woman aged 30 to 39 in good health and CMV-seronegative.

CDR3 bases: TGCGCCAGCAGCTTGGGTTCTAACACTGAAGCTTTCTTT. Encoded protein: CASSLGSNTEAFF. This chain joins TRBV5-1 and TRBJ1-1; D remains ambiguous. The V end lost 0 bases, the J end lost 2 bases, and 5 bases lay between the germline ends. The CDR3 covers 13 residues. CDR1 and CDR2 (germline): SGHRS, YFSETQ.

The chain has TRBV7-9 and TRBJ2-3; 16 bases align to TRBD2. The CDR3 loop spans 17 amino acids. V trimming: 5 bases; J trimming: 5 bases; junction bases outside the gene matches: 7. Germline lookup yields CDR1 SEHNR and CDR2 FQNEAQ (reference sequence). This chain's CDR3 is CASSLGTSGGVEDTQYF. The CDR3, as DNA: TGTGCCAGCAGCCTGGGGACTAGCGGGGGGGTTGAAGATACGCAGTATTTT.

The chain uses TRBV11-3 and TRBJ2-3, with 10 bases lining up with TRBD2. Germline-derived CDR1 and CDR2 are SGHNT and YENEEA. V lost 0 bases, J lost 0 bases, and 6 bases stayed unmatched. The CDR3 sequence is 18 residues long. CDR3 region: CASSLDHLAGASTDTQYF. For the CDR3, the DNA is TGTGCCAGCAGCTTAGATCACCTAGCGGGGGCTAGCACAGATACGCAGTATTTT.

The count of this clone is one. The J gene is TRBJ1-6, the V gene TRBV30; no clear D. Germline CDR1 and CDR2: GTSNPN and SVGIG (reference sequence). Trimming shortened V by 2 bases and J by 5 bases, and 7 bases separated the two germline ends. The CDR3 has 13 residues. The DNA of the CDR3 is TGTGCCTGGAGTAAAAGCGATAATTCACCCCTCCACTTT. This sequence encodes CAWSKSDNSPLHF.

The chain combines TRBV6-1 with TRBJ1-5; D possibly corresponds to TRBD1 (6 bases). Germline CDR1 reads MNHNS; CDR2 reads SASEGT. Trimming took off 5 bases at V and 6 bases at J, with 11 bases between the two ends. CDR3 length: 13 amino acids. The chain's CDR3 is CASSTGFGQPQHF. The CDR3 DNA reads TGTGCCAGCAGTACAGGGTTTGGTCAGCCCCAGCATTTT.

V and J are TRBV5-1 and TRBJ1-2; 12 nucleotides agree with TRBD1. Germline V gene lookup returns CDR1 SGHRS and CDR2 YFSETQ. Losses at the gene ends were 4 bases for V and 2 bases for J; bases not matched to a gene: 6. This CDR3 is built from 16 residues. This CDR3 reads CASSPGGQGANYGYTF. Written as DNA, the CDR3 is TGCGCCAGCAGCCCCGGGGGACAGGGGGCGAACTATGGCTACACCTTC.

This clone was counted only a few times. The chain has TRBV2 and TRBJ2-3; 10 nucleotides match TRBD1. The CDR3 spans 14 residues. Germline V lookup: CDR1 SNHLY, CDR2 FYNNEI. Trimming took 10 bases from V and 6 from J; bases not matched to a gene: 10. Here the CDR3 reads CATQDRGTIDTQYF. The CDR3 DNA follows: TGTGCCACCCAGGACAGGGGGACAATTGATACGCAGTATTTT.

The chain carries TRBV7-8 and TRBJ2-7, with 9 bases identical to TRBD1. The J segment lost 3 bases and the V segment lost 2 bases, leaving 8 bases of the junction unmatched. This CDR3 has 16 residues. Germline CDR1 reads SGHVS; CDR2 reads FQNEAQ. Here the CDR3 reads CASSLRLWDRDYEQYF. In DNA form, the CDR3 reads TGTGCCAGCAGCTTAAGGTTATGGGACAGGGACTACGAGCAGTACTTC.

This chain links TRBV7-6 with TRBJ2-5; 10 nucleotides match TRBD2. The CDR3 contains 17 residues. Germline V gives CDR1 SGHVS, CDR2 FNYEAQ. Trimming removed 7 bases from V and 0 bases from J; junction bases left unmatched: 11. DNA for the CDR3: TGTGCCAGCACCCTAGGGGGTAGCGGGGGGAACCAAGAGACCCAGTACTTC. This sequence encodes CASTLGGSGGNQETQYF.

The V and J genes are TRBV29-1 and TRBJ2-5, with a weak D call TRBD2 (5 bases). The ends were cut back, 4 bases at V and 7 bases at J, with 10 bases in the middle. Germline lookup yields CDR1 SQVTM and CDR2 ANQGSEA. The CDR3 length is 11 residues. CDR3 DNA: TGCAGCGTTGGGTCCGGAGGGACCCAGTACTTC. Its translation is CSVGSGGTQYF.

This chain connects TRBV5-4 to TRBJ2-7; no clear D. This CDR3 spans 13 amino acids. Per germline, CDR1 SGHNT and CDR2 YYREEE (reference sequence). Trimming removed 4 bases at V and 4 bases at J, with 12 bases between. The DNA of the CDR3 is TGTGCCAGCAGCACTGCCCCTGGTTACGAGCAGTACTTC. Protein product: CASSTAPGYEQYF.

The rearrangement joins TRBV4-1 to TRBJ1-1; TRBD1 agrees at 7 bases. V trimming: 4 bases; J trimming: 6 bases; junction bases outside the gene matches: 11. The CDR3 extends over 15 amino acids. Germline CDR1 is MGHRA and CDR2 is YSYEKL. The CDR3 here is CASSPRVDREAEAFF. CDR3 sequence (DNA): TGCGCCAGCAGCCCCCGGGTCGACAGGGAAGCTGAAGCTTTCTTT.

The rearrangement links TRBV29-1 to TRBJ1-2; 9 positions match TRBD1. The CDR3 covers 13 residues. Germline CDR1 is SQVTM and CDR2 is ANQGSEA. V shed 7 bases and J 4 bases; nucleotides not matched to a gene: 7. The CDR3 loop reads CSAQGQGPYGYTF. Written as DNA, the CDR3 is TGCAGCGCCCAGGGACAGGGCCCCTATGGCTACACCTTC.

This chain links TRBV11-3 with TRBJ2-3; tentatively, D is TRBD1 (5 bases). This CDR3 has 15 amino acids. CDR1 SGHNT and CDR2 YENEEA come from the germline V gene. V was cut by 1 base and J by 5 bases, with 13 bases left in between. Written as DNA, the CDR3 is TGTGCCAGCAGCTTAGGGCAGGGTAGAATAGATACGCAGTATTTT. Translating gives CASSLGQGRIDTQYF.

This clone has a handful of counts. The chain is built from TRBV5-8 and TRBJ1-2; D perhaps matches TRBD1 (6 bases). This CDR3 contains 13 residues. Germline V gives CDR1 SGHTS, CDR2 YDEGEE. The V end lost 2 bases, the J end lost 4 bases, and 9 bases lay between the germline ends. The CDR3: CASSLGQTYGYTF. As DNA, the CDR3 is TGTGCCAGCAGCTTAGGACAGACCTATGGCTACACCTTC.

This clone appeared a single time. The V and J genes are TRBV6-6 and TRBJ2-2, with TRBD2 as a possible D gene (6 bases). The CDR3 runs 16 residues. Germline V lookup: CDR1 MNHNY, CDR2 SVGAGI (reference sequence). Trimming pared 5 bases from V and 3 bases from J, leaving 16 bases between. The CDR3 sequence: CASSTDPGLYTGELFF. The DNA of the CDR3 is TGTGCCAGCAGTACCGATCCGGGACTGTACACCGGGGAGCTGTTTTTT.

The CDR3 here is CASSSQRWSGSHPRAQYF. As DNA, the CDR3 is TGTGCCAGCAGCTCCCAGAGGTGGAGCGGGAGCCATCCAAGGGCCCAGTACTTC. The gene calls are TRBV7-8 and TRBJ2-5; 8 bases are shared with TRBD2. With V trimmed by 4 bases and J by 9 bases, 22 bases remained unmatched. CDR1 and CDR2 (germline): SGHVS, FQNEAQ. The CDR3 is 18 amino acids.

The chain employs TRBV5-6 and TRBJ1-3, with D unresolved. The V gene's germline CDR1 is SGHDT and CDR2 YYEEEE. The V end was cut by 4 bases, the J end by 0 bases, with 11 bases between. This CDR3 is 15 amino acids long. This CDR3 reads CASSLRLRSGNTIYF. CDR3 bases: TGTGCCAGCAGCCTCCGACTCCGCTCTGGAAACACCATATATTTT. Full variable domain (outside the CDR3, taken from reference TRBV5-6 and TRBJ1-3): DAGVTQSPTHLIKTRGQQVTLRCSPKSGHDTVSWYQQALGQGPQFIFQYYEEEERQRGNFPDRFSGHQFPNYSSELNVNALLLGDSALYLCASSLRLRSGNTIYFGEGSWLTVV.